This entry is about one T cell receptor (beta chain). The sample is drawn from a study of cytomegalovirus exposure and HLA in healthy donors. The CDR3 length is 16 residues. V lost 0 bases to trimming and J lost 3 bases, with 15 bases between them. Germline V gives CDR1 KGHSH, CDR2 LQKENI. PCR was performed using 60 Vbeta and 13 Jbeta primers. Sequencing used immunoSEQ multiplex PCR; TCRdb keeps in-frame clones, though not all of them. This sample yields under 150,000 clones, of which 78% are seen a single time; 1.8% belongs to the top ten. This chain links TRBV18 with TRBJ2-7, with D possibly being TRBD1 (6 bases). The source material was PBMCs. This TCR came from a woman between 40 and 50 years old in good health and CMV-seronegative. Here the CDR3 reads CASSPPKTGTFYEQYF. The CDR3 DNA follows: TGTGCCAGCTCACCACCTAAAACAGGGACGTTCTACGAGCAGTACTTC.